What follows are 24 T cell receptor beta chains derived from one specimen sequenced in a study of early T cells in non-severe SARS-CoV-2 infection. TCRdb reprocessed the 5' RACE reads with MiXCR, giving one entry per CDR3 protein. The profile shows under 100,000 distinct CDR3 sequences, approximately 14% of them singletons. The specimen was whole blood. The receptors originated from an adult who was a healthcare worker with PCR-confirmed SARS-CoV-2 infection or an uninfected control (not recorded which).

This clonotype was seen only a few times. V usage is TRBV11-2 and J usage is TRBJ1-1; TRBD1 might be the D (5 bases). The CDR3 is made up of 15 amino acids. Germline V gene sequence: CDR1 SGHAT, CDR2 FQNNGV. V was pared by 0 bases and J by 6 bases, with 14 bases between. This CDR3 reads CASSLDAAGVAEAFF. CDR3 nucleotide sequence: TGTGCCAGCAGCTTAGATGCCGCGGGGGTCGCTGAAGCTTTCTTT.

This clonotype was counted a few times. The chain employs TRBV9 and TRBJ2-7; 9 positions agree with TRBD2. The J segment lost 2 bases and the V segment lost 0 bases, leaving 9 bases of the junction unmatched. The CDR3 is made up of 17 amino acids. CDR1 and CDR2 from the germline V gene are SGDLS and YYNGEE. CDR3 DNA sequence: TGTGCCAGCAGCGTAGGCCCTCCGGGACTAGCTGCCTACGAGCAGTACTTC. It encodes CASSVGPPGLAAYEQYF.

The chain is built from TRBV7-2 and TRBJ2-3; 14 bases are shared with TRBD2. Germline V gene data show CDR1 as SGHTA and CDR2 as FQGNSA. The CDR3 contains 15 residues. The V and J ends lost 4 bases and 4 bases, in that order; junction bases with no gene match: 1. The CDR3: CASSSGLAGADTQYF. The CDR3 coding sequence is TGTGCCAGCAGCTCGGGACTAGCGGGGGCAGATACGCAGTATTTT. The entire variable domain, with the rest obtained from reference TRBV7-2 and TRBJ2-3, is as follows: GAGVSQSPSNKVTEKGKDVELRCDPISGHTALYWYRQSLGQGLEFLIYFQGNSAPDKSGLPSDRFSAERTGGSVSTLTIQRTQQEDSAVYLCASSSGLAGADTQYFGPGTRLTVL.

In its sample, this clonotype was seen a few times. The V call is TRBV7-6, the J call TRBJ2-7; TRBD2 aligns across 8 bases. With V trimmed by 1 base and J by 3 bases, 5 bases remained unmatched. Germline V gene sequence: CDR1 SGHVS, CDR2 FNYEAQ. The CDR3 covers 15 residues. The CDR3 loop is CASSLEAGGGYEQYF. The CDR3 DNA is TGTGCCAGCAGCTTAGAGGCGGGGGGAGGCTACGAGCAGTACTTC.

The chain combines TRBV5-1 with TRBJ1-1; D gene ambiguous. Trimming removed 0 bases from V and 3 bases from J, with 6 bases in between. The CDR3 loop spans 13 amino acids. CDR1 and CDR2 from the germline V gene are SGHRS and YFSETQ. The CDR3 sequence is CASSLDTYTEAFF. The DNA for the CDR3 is TGCGCCAGCAGCTTGGACACCTACACTGAAGCTTTCTTT.

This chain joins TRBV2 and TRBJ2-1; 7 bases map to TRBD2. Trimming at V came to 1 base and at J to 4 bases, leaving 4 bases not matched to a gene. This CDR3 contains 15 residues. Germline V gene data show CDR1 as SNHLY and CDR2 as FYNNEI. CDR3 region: CASSEDLGGYNEQFF. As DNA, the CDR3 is TGTGCCAGCAGTGAAGATCTGGGGGGGTACAATGAGCAGTTCTTC.

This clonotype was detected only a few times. The DNA for the CDR3 is TGTGCCAGCAGCTTTGGACAGGCGAACACTGAAGCTTTCTTT. Its protein is CASSFGQANTEAFF. The chain recombines TRBV11-1 with TRBJ1-1, with 7 bases fitting TRBD1. Germline values: CDR1 SGHAT, CDR2 FQDESV (reference sequence). Losses at the gene ends were 3 bases for V and 1 base for J; bases not matched to a gene: 2. The CDR3 contains 14 residues.

CDR3 DNA sequence: TGTGCCAGCAGTTACTGGACCACGAACACCGGGGAGCTGTTTTTT. Amino acids: CASSYWTTNTGELFF. The gene calls are TRBV6-5 and TRBJ2-2, with no clear D. CDR3 length equals 15 residues. V dropped 1 base and J dropped 0 bases, with 6 bases sitting between them. Germline CDR1 and CDR2: MNHEY and SVGAGI.

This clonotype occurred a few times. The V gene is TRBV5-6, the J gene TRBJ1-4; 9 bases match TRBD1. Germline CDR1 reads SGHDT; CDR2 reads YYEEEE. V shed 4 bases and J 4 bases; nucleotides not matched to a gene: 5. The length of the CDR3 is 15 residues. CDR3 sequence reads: CASSPRDRDNEKLFF. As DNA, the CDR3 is TGTGCCAGCAGCCCACGGGACAGGGATAATGAAAAACTGTTTTTT.

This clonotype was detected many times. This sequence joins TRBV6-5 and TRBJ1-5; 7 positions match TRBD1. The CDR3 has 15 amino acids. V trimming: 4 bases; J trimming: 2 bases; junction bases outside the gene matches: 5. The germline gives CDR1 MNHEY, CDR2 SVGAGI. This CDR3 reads CASSLGTGGNQPQHF. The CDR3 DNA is TGTGCCAGCAGTTTGGGTACAGGGGGCAATCAGCCCCAGCATTTT.

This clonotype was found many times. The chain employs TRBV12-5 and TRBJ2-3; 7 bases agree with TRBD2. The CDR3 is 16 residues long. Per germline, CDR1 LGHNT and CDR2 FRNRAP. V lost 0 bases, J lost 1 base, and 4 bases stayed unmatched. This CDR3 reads CASGLVRLARTDTQYF. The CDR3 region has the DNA TGTGCTAGTGGTTTGGTACGACTAGCCCGCACAGATACGCAGTATTTT.

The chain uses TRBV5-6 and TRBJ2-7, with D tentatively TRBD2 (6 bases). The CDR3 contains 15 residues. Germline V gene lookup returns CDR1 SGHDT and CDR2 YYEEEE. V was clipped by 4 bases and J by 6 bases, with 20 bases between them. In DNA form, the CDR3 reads TGTGCCAGCAGCCGGAGGGTCAGGATCACTCGCGAGCAGTACTTC. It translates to CASSRRVRITREQYF.

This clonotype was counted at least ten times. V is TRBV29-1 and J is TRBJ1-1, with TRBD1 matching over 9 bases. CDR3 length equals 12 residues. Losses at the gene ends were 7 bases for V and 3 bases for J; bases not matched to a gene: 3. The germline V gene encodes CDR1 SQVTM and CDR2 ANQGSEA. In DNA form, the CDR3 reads TGCAGCGCGGGACAGGGATACACTGAAGCTTTCTTT. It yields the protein CSAGQGYTEAFF.

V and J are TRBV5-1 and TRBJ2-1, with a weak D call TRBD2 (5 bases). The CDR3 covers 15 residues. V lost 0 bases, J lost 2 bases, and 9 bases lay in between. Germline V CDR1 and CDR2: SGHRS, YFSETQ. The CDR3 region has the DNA TGCGCCAGCAGCTTGGGGCGGGTAACCTACAATGAGCAGTTCTTC. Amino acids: CASSLGRVTYNEQFF.

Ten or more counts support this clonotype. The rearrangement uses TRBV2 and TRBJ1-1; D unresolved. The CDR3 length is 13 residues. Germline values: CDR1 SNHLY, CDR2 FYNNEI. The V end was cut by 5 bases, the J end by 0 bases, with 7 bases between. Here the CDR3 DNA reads TGTGCCAGCAGTATAATGATGAACACTGAAGCTTTCTTT. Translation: CASSIMMNTEAFF.

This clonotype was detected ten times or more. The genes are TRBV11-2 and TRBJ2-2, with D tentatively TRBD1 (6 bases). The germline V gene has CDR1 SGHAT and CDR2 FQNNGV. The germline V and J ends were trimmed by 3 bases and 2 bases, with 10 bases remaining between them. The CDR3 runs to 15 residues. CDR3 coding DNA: TGTGCCAGCAGCTTCCGGACAGATAACACCGGGGAGCTGTTTTTT. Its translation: CASSFRTDNTGELFF.

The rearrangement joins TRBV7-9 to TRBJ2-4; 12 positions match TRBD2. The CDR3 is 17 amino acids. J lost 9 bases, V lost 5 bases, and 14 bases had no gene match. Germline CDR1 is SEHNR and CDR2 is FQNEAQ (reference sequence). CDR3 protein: CASSLPGTSGPTAIQYF. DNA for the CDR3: TGTGCCAGCAGCCTTCCCGGGACTAGCGGGCCCACGGCCATTCAGTACTTC. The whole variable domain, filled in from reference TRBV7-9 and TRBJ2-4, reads DTGVSQNPRHKITKRGQNVTFRCDPISEHNRLYWYRQTLGQGPEFLTYFQNEAQLEKSRLLSDRFSAERPKGSFSTLEIQRTEQGDSAMYLCASSLPGTSGPTAIQYFGAGTRLSVL.

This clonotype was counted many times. CDR3 in amino acids: CASRGQAFNQPQHF. The CDR3 DNA sequence: TGTGCCAGCAGGGGACAGGCGTTCAATCAGCCCCAGCATTTT. The rearrangement links TRBV27 to TRBJ1-5; 8 bases line up with TRBD1. CDR1 and CDR2 (germline): MNHEY, SMNVEV (reference sequence). The CDR3 spans 14 residues. The J segment lost 3 bases and the V segment lost 6 bases, leaving 4 bases of the junction unmatched.

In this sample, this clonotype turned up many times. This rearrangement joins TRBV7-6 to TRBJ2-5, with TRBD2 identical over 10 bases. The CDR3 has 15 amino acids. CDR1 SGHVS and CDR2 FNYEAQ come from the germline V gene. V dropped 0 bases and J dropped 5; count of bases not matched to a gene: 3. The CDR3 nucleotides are TGTGCCAGCAGCTTAGCGGCTAGCGGGGGTGAGACCCAGTACTTC. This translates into CASSLAASGGETQYF.

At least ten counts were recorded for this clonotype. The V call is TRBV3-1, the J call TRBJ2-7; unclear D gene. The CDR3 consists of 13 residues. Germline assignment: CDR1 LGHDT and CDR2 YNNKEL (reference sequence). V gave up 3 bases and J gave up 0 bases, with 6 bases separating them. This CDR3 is CASSQRSSYEQYF. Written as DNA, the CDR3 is TGTGCCAGCAGCCAGCGTAGCTCCTACGAGCAGTACTTC.

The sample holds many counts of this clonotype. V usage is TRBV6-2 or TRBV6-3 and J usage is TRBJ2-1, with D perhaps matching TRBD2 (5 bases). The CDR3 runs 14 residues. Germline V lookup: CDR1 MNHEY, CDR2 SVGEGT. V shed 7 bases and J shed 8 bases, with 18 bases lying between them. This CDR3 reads CASTETSVLHEQFF. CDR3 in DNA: TGTGCCAGCACGGAAACTAGTGTCCTCCATGAGCAGTTCTTC.

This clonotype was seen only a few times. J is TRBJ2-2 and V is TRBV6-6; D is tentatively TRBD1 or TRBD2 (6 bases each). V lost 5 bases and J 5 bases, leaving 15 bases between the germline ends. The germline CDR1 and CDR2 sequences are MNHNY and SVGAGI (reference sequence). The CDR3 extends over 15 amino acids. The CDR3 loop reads CASSTTGGITGELFF. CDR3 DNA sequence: TGTGCCAGCAGTACGACAGGAGGGATTACCGGGGAGCTGTTTTTT.

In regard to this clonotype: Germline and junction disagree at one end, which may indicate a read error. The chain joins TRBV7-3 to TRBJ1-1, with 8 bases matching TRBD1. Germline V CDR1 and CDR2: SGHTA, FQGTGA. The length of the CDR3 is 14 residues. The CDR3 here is CASSSTGGNTEVFF. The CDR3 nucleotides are TGTGCCAGCAGCTCAACAGGGGGTAACACTGAAGTTTTCTTT.

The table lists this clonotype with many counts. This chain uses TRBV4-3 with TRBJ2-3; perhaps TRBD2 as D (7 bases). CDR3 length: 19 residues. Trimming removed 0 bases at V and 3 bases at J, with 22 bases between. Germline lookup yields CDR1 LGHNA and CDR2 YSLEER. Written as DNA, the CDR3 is TGCGCCAGCAGCCAAGATTATGGCCCTGGGGGGGCGCAGACAGATACGCAGTATTTT. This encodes CASSQDYGPGGAQTDTQYF.